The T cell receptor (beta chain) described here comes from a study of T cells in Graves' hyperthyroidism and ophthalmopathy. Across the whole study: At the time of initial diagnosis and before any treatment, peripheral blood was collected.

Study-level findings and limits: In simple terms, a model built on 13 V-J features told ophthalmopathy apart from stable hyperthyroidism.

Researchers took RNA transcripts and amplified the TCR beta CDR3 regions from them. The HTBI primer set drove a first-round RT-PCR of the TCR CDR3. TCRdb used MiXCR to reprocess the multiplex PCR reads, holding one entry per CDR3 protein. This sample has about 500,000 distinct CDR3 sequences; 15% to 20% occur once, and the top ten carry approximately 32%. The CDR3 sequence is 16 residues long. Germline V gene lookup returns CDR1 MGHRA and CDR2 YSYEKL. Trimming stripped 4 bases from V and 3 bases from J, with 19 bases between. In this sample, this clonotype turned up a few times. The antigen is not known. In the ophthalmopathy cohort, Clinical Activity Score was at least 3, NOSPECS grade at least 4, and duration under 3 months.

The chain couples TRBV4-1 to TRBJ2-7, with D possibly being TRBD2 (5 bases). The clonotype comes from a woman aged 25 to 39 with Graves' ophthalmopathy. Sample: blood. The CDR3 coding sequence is TGCGCCAGCAGCCTCAGAGAGGAGGCTGCTAACTACGAGCAGTACTTC. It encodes CASSLREEAANYEQYF.